What follows are 3 T cell receptor beta chains derived from one specimen sequenced in a study of metastatic and nonmetastatic thyroid tumors. No patient had received any treatment before thyroid surgery. Using MiXCR, TCRdb reanalyzed the PCR reads. This sample yields over 20,000 clones, of which 20% to 30% are seen a single time; roughly an eighth belongs to the top ten. The sequenced material came from tumor tissue. The receptor source for this set is a male donor with papillary thyroid cancer or a benign thyroid nodule (not recorded which). Some clones in this sample may be carry-over from other donors' samples.

The chain uses TRBV20-1 and TRBJ2-3; unclear D gene. The length of the CDR3 is 16 residues. Germline CDR1 DFQATT, CDR2 SNEGSKA (reference sequence). Trimming left V 5 bases short and J 5 bases short, with 23 bases between. The CDR3: CSAPRASATWRDTQYF. The DNA of the CDR3 is TGCAGTGCTCCCCGGGCGTCAGCTACCTGGCGAGATACGCAGTATTTT.

This clone is medium-sized in the sample. V usage is TRBV7-8 and J usage is TRBJ2-3; D is uncertain. V gave up 5 bases and J gave up 2 bases, with 5 bases separating them. The CDR3 loop spans 12 amino acids. Germline V gene data show CDR1 as SGHVS and CDR2 as FQNEAQ. CDR3 coding DNA: TGTGCCAGCAGCCCTACCACAGATACGCAGTATTTT. It encodes CASSPTTDTQYF. The entire variable domain, with the rest obtained from reference TRBV7-8 and TRBJ2-3, is as follows: GAGVSQSPRYKVAKRGQDVALRCDPISGHVSLFWYQQALGQGPEFLTYFQNEAQLDKSGLPSDRFFAERPEGSVSTLKIQRTQQEDSAVYLCASSPTTDTQYFGPGTRLTVL.

This clone was counted once. The chain carries TRBV18 and TRBJ1-4, with D unclear. The CDR3 consists of 14 residues. The germline V gene has CDR1 KGHSH and CDR2 LQKENI. Trimming stripped 3 bases from V and 4 bases from J, with 9 bases between. CDR3 sequence: CASSPVRNNEKLFF. The CDR3, as DNA: TGTGCCAGCTCACCCGTACGTAATAATGAAAAACTGTTTTTT. Supplemented by reference TRBV18 and TRBJ1-4, the full variable domain reads NAGVMQNPRHLVRRRGQEARLRCSPMKGHSHVYWYRQLPEEGLKFMVYLQKENIIDESGMPKERFSAEFPKEGPSILRIQQVVRGDSAAYFCASSPVRNNEKLFFGSGTQLSVL.